Below are 25 T cell receptor beta chains sequenced from a single sample in a study of cytomegalovirus exposure and HLA in healthy donors (TCRdb year 2017). Library preparation was by the immunoSEQ multiplex PCR assay. For the multiplex PCR, a mixture combining 60 forward primers for TCR Vbeta segments and 13 reverse primers for TCR Jbeta segments was used. The source is immuneACCESS, and TCRdb retained only in-frame sequences with V and J called. Part of the clones is not carried over; for the studies checked, unresolved V genes explain less than half of this, and the remainder is unexplained. The sample's records list 110,000 to 150,000 clones. 0.85% to 1% of the sample belongs to the ten largest clones. What was sequenced was PBMCs. The receptors shown here come from a male donor in good health and CMV-seronegative.

The CDR3 reads CASSPGQGRDQPQHF. CDR3 sequence (DNA): TGTGCCAGCAGCCCCGGGCAGGGGAGGGACCAGCCCCAGCATTTT. V and J are TRBV7-9 and TRBJ1-5, with a tentative D call TRBD1 (6 bases). This CDR3 spans 15 amino acids. Looked up from germline, CDR1 is SEHNR and CDR2 is FQNEAQ (reference sequence). Trimming shortened V by 5 bases and J by 7 bases, and 18 bases separated the two germline ends.

The V gene is TRBV6-5, the J gene TRBJ1-6; 9 positions agree with TRBD1. J was trimmed by 6 bases and V by 0 bases; bases with no gene match: 3. Germline-derived CDR1 and CDR2 are MNHEY and SVGAGI. The CDR3 length is 16 residues. The CDR3 coding sequence is TGTGCCAGCAGTTACTCGTTGGGACAGGGTAATTCACCCCTCCACTTT. Residues: CASSYSLGQGNSPLHF.

The rearrangement links TRBV19 to TRBJ2-7; 9 bases align to TRBD2. Trimming removed 3 bases from V and 7 bases from J; junction bases left unmatched: 13. The germline V gene encodes CDR1 LNHDA and CDR2 SQIVND (reference sequence). This CDR3 spans 16 amino acids. CDR3 region: CASSIGVTSGLMEQYF. CDR3 DNA sequence: TGTGCCAGTAGTATCGGGGTGACTAGCGGCCTCATGGAGCAGTACTTC. The full variable domain, in which reference TRBV19 and TRBJ2-7 provide the parts outside the CDR3, is DGGITQSPKYLFRKEGQNVTLSCEQNLNHDAMYWYRQDPGQGLRLIYYSQIVNDFQKGDIAEGYSVSREKKESFPLTVTSAQKNPTAFYLCASSIGVTSGLMEQYFGPGTRLTVT.

On this clone itself: The sample contains more than one DNA sequence encoding this CDR3. The chain links TRBV19 to TRBJ1-1, with D perhaps matching TRBD1 (5 bases). The CDR3 covers 12 residues. Germline V gene lookup returns CDR1 LNHDA and CDR2 SQIVND (reference sequence). V lost 9 bases and J lost 1, with 9 bases in between. CDR3 amino acids: CASSQGNTEAFF. In nucleotides, the CDR3 is TGTGCCAGCTCGCAGGGGAACACTGAAGCTTTCTTT. Using reference TRBV19 and TRBJ1-1 for the parts outside the CDR3, the full variable domain is DGGITQSPKYLFRKEGQNVTLSCEQNLNHDAMYWYRQDPGQGLRLIYYSQIVNDFQKGDIAEGYSVSREKKESFPLTVTSAQKNPTAFYLCASSQGNTEAFFGQGTRLTVV.

The V and J genes are TRBV6-1 and TRBJ1-1; TRBD1 matches 9 bases. This CDR3 is built from 14 residues. The ends lost 10 bases at V and 4 bases at J; junction bases unmatched: 10. The germline V gene encodes CDR1 MNHNS and CDR2 SASEGT. As DNA, the CDR3 is TGTGCCAACTCAATGGGGGACAGGGCCACTGAAGCTTTCTTT. It specifies CANSMGDRATEAFF.

The chain couples TRBV19 to TRBJ1-5, with D possibly being TRBD1 (6 bases). The V end lost 10 bases, the J end lost 2 bases, and 18 bases lay between the germline ends. Germline V gene sequence: CDR1 LNHDA, CDR2 SQIVND (reference sequence). This CDR3 contains 15 residues. The CDR3 reads CATGPGAVGNQPQHF. The CDR3 DNA reads TGTGCCACCGGGCCAGGGGCAGTCGGCAATCAGCCCCAGCATTTT.

The chain employs TRBV6-5 and TRBJ2-5; 8 nucleotides agree with TRBD1. The ends lost 5 bases at V and 11 bases at J; junction bases unmatched: 16. The CDR3 length is 15 residues. The germline V gene has CDR1 MNHEY and CDR2 SVGAGI. CDR3 loop: CASSRSRQGSKEQYF. CDR3 nucleotides: TGTGCCAGCAGTCGTTCCCGACAGGGGTCTAAAGAGCAGTACTTC.

The chain recombines TRBV6-1 with TRBJ2-1, with D perhaps TRBD2 (5 bases). The V gene's germline CDR1 is MNHNS and CDR2 SASEGT. The CDR3 loop spans 14 amino acids. V lost 2 bases to trimming and J lost 8 bases, with 13 bases between them. The CDR3 bases are TGTGCCAGCAGTGAACAGGCGGGCCAGCATGAGCAGTTCTTC. This codes for CASSEQAGQHEQFF.

This rearrangement joins TRBV7-6 to TRBJ2-7; D remains ambiguous. V was trimmed by 1 base and J by 2 bases, leaving 15 bases between them. The CDR3 totals 16 residues. Looked up from germline, CDR1 is SGHVS and CDR2 is FNYEAQ. The CDR3 DNA follows: TGTGCCAGCAGCTTAGTCTCTTCGGGTCCCCCCTACGAGCAGTACTTC. It codes for CASSLVSSGPPYEQYF.

The V and J genes are TRBV30 and TRBJ2-7; D gene ambiguous. There are 12 residues in the CDR3. The V gene lost 0 bases and the J gene lost 2 bases, with 5 bases spanning the gap. Per germline, CDR1 GTSNPN and CDR2 SVGIG (reference sequence). CDR3 protein: CAWSVSTYEQYF. The CDR3 DNA is TGTGCCTGGAGTGTATCTACCTACGAGCAGTACTTC. The full variable domain, its missing parts supplied by reference TRBV30 and TRBJ2-7, is SQTIHQWPATLVQPVGSPLSLECTVEGTSNPNLYWYRQAAGRGLQLLFYSVGIGQISSEVPQNLSASRPQDRQFILSSKKLLLSDSGFYLCAWSVSTYEQYFGPGTRLTVT.

The rearrangement links TRBV5-5 to TRBJ1-5, with 10 bases aligning to TRBD1. Trimming took 4 bases from V and 7 from J; bases not matched to a gene: 14. In germline, CDR1 is SGHKS, CDR2 YYEKEE (reference sequence). This CDR3 spans 17 amino acids. The CDR3: CASSIYRDRGIQQPQHF. The CDR3 coding sequence is TGTGCCAGCAGCATTTACCGGGACAGGGGAATTCAGCAGCCCCAGCATTTT.

The chain combines TRBV18 with TRBJ2-5, with a possible D match to TRBD2 (6 bases). The CDR3 is 13 amino acids. CDR1 KGHSH and CDR2 LQKENI come from the germline V gene. Trimming stripped 0 bases from V and 5 bases from J, with 7 bases between. The CDR3 region has the DNA TGTGCCAGCTCACCACCGGCGGGGGAGACCCAGTACTTC. Translated: CASSPPAGETQYF. The full variable domain, with the rest looked up from reference TRBV18 and TRBJ2-5, is NAGVMQNPRHLVRRRGQEARLRCSPMKGHSHVYWYRQLPEEGLKFMVYLQKENIIDESGMPKERFSAEFPKEGPSILRIQQVVRGDSAAYFCASSPPAGETQYFGPGTRLLVL.

The rearrangement joins TRBV7-3 to TRBJ2-7, with D possibly TRBD1 on 6 matching bases. The CDR3 is 15 amino acids. Germline V CDR1 and CDR2: SGHTA, FQGTGA. Trimming cost V 0 bases and J 4 bases, with 13 bases left between them. The CDR3 DNA reads TGTGCCAGCAGCTTAACAGGGGGAAAGGGTTACGAGCAGTACTTC. This translates into CASSLTGGKGYEQYF.

In DNA form, the CDR3 reads TGTGCCTGGAGTTCTACCGGGACAGATGGCTACACCTTC. Encoded protein: CAWSSTGTDGYTF. V is TRBV30 and J is TRBJ1-2; TRBD1 matches at 7 bases. V lost 2 bases to trimming and J lost 6 bases; unmatched junction nucleotides: 6. CDR1 is GTSNPN and CDR2 is SVGIG in the germline V gene (reference sequence). The length of the CDR3 is 13 residues. The whole variable domain, remainder taken from reference TRBV30 and TRBJ1-2, is SQTIHQWPATLVQPVGSPLSLECTVEGTSNPNLYWYRQAAGRGLQLLFYSVGIGQISSEVPQNLSASRPQDRQFILSSKKLLLSDSGFYLCAWSSTGTDGYTFGSGTRLTVV.

The chain recombines TRBV2 with TRBJ2-5, with D hard to call. This CDR3 is built from 14 residues. Germline V gives CDR1 SNHLY, CDR2 FYNNEI. V was shortened by 4 bases and J by 1 base, with 10 bases between the two germline ends. The CDR3 bases are TGTGCCAGCAGTGTAACTCCTTCCCAAGAGACCCAGTACTTC. Translated: CASSVTPSQETQYF.

This chain joins TRBV6-1 and TRBJ1-1; 7 nucleotides line up with TRBD1. With V trimmed by 9 bases and J by 0 bases, 7 bases remained unmatched. Germline loops: CDR1 MNHNS, CDR2 SASEGT. This CDR3 region has 14 residues. CDR3 loop: CASQEGTVNTEAFF. In nucleotides, the CDR3 is TGTGCCAGTCAAGAGGGGACAGTGAACACTGAAGCTTTCTTT.

The gene calls are TRBV19 and TRBJ1-5, with D possibly TRBD1 on 6 matching bases. CDR1 LNHDA and CDR2 SQIVND come from the germline V gene (reference sequence). The length of the CDR3 is 14 residues. The V end was cut by 8 bases, the J end by 0 bases, with 11 bases between. The CDR3 region has the DNA TGTGCCAGTTGGACAGATTATAGCAATCAGCCCCAGCATTTT. Amino acid sequence: CASWTDYSNQPQHF.

The gene calls are TRBV6-1 and TRBJ1-6; a weak D match, TRBD1 (5 bases). V was pared by 7 bases and J by 7 bases, with 17 bases between. CDR1 MNHNS and CDR2 SASEGT come from the germline V gene. The CDR3 runs 15 residues. CDR3 in DNA: TGTGCCAGCATACCCCAGGGAATGGGGAATTCACCCCTCCACTTT. Translation: CASIPQGMGNSPLHF.

The rearrangement uses TRBV9 and TRBJ1-4; unclear D gene. V lost 0 bases, J lost 5 bases, and 8 bases lay in between. CDR3 length equals 14 residues. Per the germline V gene, CDR1 is SGDLS and CDR2 is YYNGEE. The DNA of the CDR3 is TGTGCCAGCAGCGTAGACAGTACGAATGAAAAACTGTTTTTT. It is translated as CASSVDSTNEKLFF.

The chain combines TRBV30 with TRBJ2-7; 7 bases map to TRBD1. J lost 3 bases, V lost 1 base, and 6 bases had no gene match. CDR3 length: 14 residues. Per germline, CDR1 GTSNPN and CDR2 SVGIG (reference sequence). CDR3 nucleotides: TGTGCCTGGAGTGGGACAGGATTATACTACGAGCAGTACTTC. Protein sequence: CAWSGTGLYYEQYF. The full variable domain, in which reference TRBV30 and TRBJ2-7 provide the parts outside the CDR3, is SQTIHQWPATLVQPVGSPLSLECTVEGTSNPNLYWYRQAAGRGLQLLFYSVGIGQISSEVPQNLSASRPQDRQFILSSKKLLLSDSGFYLCAWSGTGLYYEQYFGPGTRLTVT.

V is TRBV7-6 and J is TRBJ1-3; D is perhaps TRBD1 (5 bases). Germline V gene sequence: CDR1 SGHVS, CDR2 FNYEAQ. V was trimmed by 2 bases and J by 0 bases, leaving 11 bases between them. CDR3 size: 16 residues. The CDR3 region is CASSLNTGLSGNTIYF. Written as DNA, the CDR3 is TGTGCCAGCAGCTTAAATACGGGACTCTCTGGAAACACCATATATTTT.

The chain recombines TRBV18 with TRBJ1-5; D remains unclear. CDR1 is KGHSH and CDR2 is LQKENI in the germline V gene. Trimming removed 3 bases at V and 2 bases at J, with 11 bases between. The CDR3 runs to 15 residues. The CDR3, as DNA: TGTGCCAGCTCACCCAACGATGGAGGCAATCAGCCCCAGCATTTT. Amino acid sequence: CASSPNDGGNQPQHF.

A word on this clone: Other DNA sequences in the sample encode the same CDR3. V usage is TRBV6-5 and J usage is TRBJ1-1; D remains ambiguous. The germline gives CDR1 MNHEY, CDR2 SVGAGI. The CDR3 is made up of 12 amino acids. The germline V and J ends were trimmed by 8 bases and 1 base, with 8 bases remaining between them. The CDR3 DNA reads TGTGCCAGCTCCAGAGGGAACACTGAAGCTTTCTTT. Amino acids: CASSRGNTEAFF.

This chain joins TRBV15 and TRBJ1-1; the D gene is possibly TRBD1 (5 bases). Per the germline V gene, CDR1 is LNHNV and CDR2 is YYDKDF (reference sequence). Trimming removed 1 base from V and 3 bases from J, with 12 bases in between. This CDR3 is 15 amino acids long. The DNA of the CDR3 is TGTGCCACCAGCAGAGCGGGGGAGGGGTACACTGAAGCTTTCTTT. It yields the protein CATSRAGEGYTEAFF.

The J gene is TRBJ2-3, the V gene TRBV5-6; TRBD2 aligns across 8 bases. The CDR3 extends over 14 amino acids. From germline, CDR1 is SGHDT and CDR2 YYEEEE. V trimming: 2 bases; J trimming: 3 bases; junction bases outside the gene matches: 2. The CDR3 protein is CASSLSGRTDTQYF. The CDR3 DNA follows: TGTGCCAGCAGCTTAAGCGGGAGAACAGATACGCAGTATTTT.